This T cell receptor (beta chain) was documented in a study of graft-versus-host responses after intestinal transplantation. At the level of the study: Once they had received anti-thymocyte globulin induction, all recipients took tacrolimus and steroids for approximately 3 years.

Trimming took off 5 bases at V and 4 bases at J, with 5 bases between the two ends. Germline V gene sequence: CDR1 SGHTA, CDR2 FQGNSA. CDR3 length: 11 amino acids. Assay used: immunoSEQ multiplex PCR; TCRdb lists only in-frame clones, some missing. The sample has 45,000 to 60,000 clones; 80% to 95% are singletons. With regard to this clone: Its antigen remains unidentified.

Study results and limitations: Graft-donor T cell macrochimerism in patients accompanied high graft-versus-host to host-versus-graft clonal ratios in allografts.

The material sequenced was unstimulated CD4+ T cells sorted from spleen or lymph node cells, taken before transplant. The J gene is TRBJ1-1, the V gene TRBV7-2; tentative D call: TRBD1 (5 bases). The sequence was collected from a human donor who was the organ donor for an intestinal transplant. CDR3 DNA: TGTGCCAGCAGCCAGGGCACTGAAGCTTTCTTT. Encoded protein: CASSQGTEAFF.